A selection of T cell receptor beta chains follows, all from one sample in a study of cytomegalovirus exposure and HLA in healthy donors. Profiled with immunoSEQ multiplex PCR; TCRdb holds only in-frame clones, not every one. The table has about 110,000 clones, about 15% seen once; the top ten hold 0.8% to 0.95%. Sequenced input: PBMCs. The receptor set was obtained from a female donor in good health and CMV-seronegative. Both conserved end residues are part of each CDR3. D genes are given only for firm matches. Clone size is shown for a subset of rows, as once, few, many or a class of expanded clone.

abundance	d_gene	j_gene	v_gene	CDR3nt	CDR3aa
few	TRBD1	TRBJ2-1	TRBV28	TGTGCCAGCAGTTTAGTTGAGACAGGGATGAATGAGCAGTTCTTC	CASSLVETGMNEQFF
.	TRBD1	TRBJ1-2	TRBV4-3	TGCGCCAGCACCCCGGGACAGGCTAGTCTTGGCTACACCTTC	CASTPGQASLGYTF
.	TRBD2	TRBJ2-3	TRBV7-6	TGTGCCAGCAGCTTCACGTCTAGCGGGGGGGCCACCGATACGCAGTATTTT	CASSFTSSGGATDTQYF
few	TRBD2	TRBJ2-5	TRBV7-9	TGTGCCAGCAGCTTAGGTCTAGCGGGAGTTGGCGAAGAGACCCAGTACTTC	CASSLGLAGVGEETQYF
.	TRBD1	TRBJ2-5	TRBV29-1	TGCAGCGTTGAAGATTTTCGAGGGGGCGCGGTGGGAGAGACCCAGTACTTC	CSVEDFRGGAVGETQYF
.	TRBD2	TRBJ2-2	TRBV19	TGTGCCAGTAGTATCGGAGGGACTAGCACGAACACCGGGGAGCTGTTTTTT	CASSIGGTSTNTGELFF
few	TRBD2	TRBJ2-7	TRBV13	TGTGCCAGCAGCTTAAGCGGTTGGACTAGCGGGGGCCTGGGTCCGAACGAGCAGTACTTC	CASSLSGWTSGGLGPNEQYF
.	TRBD2	TRBJ2-1	TRBV25-1	TGTGCCAGCACGCAGGCTAGCGGGTATCAGGTTGAGCAGTTCTTC	CASTQASGYQVEQFF
few	TRBD1	TRBJ1-4	TRBV9	TGTGCCAGCAGCGTAGGGGCAGGGGGCGGTGAAAAACTGTTTTTT	CASSVGAGGGEKLFF
.	TRBD2	TRBJ2-3	TRBV27	TGTGCCAGCAGTCTCACCGGGGAGGGGACAGATACGCAGTATTTT	CASSLTGEGTDTQYF
.	.	TRBJ2-1	TRBV21-1	TGTGCCAGCAGCAAATTTCCCCCGGGACAGGGGTCGTGGAATGAGCAGTTCTTC	CASSKFPPGQGSWNEQFF
few	TRBD1	TRBJ1-5	TRBV15	TGTGCCACCAGCAGTGAAGACAGGGGATTATATCAGCCCCAGCATTTT	CATSSEDRGLYQPQHF
.	.	TRBJ1-5	TRBV4-3	TGCGCCAGCAGCCAAGATAGGGCAGCGGGTCAGCCCCAGCATTTT	CASSQDRAAGQPQHF
few	TRBD1	TRBJ1-3	TRBV29-1	TGCAGCGTTGGATTGAACAGGGGGCTTGGAAACACCATATATTTT	CSVGLNRGLGNTIYF
few	TRBD1	TRBJ2-3	TRBV30	TGTGCCTGGAGGGGGGGACAGGGCGTGCAGTATTTT	CAWRGGQGVQYF
.	.	TRBJ2-5	TRBV7-2	TGTGCCAGCAGCTTAGTTGCCTCGGGGGAGACCCAGTACTTC	CASSLVASGETQYF
.	TRBD1	TRBJ2-7	TRBV5-1	TGCGCCAGCAGCTTGGGGGCCGGACAGGGGAGAACCTACGAGCAGTACTTC	CASSLGAGQGRTYEQYF
few	TRBD1	TRBJ1-5	TRBV28	TGTGCCAGCAGTTCGGGACAGGGGAGCAATCAGCCCCAGCATTTT	CASSSGQGSNQPQHF
few	TRBD1	TRBJ1-5	TRBV6-1	TGTGCCAGCAGTGAAGGAGGGACAGGGGACCAGCCCCAGCATTTT	CASSEGGTGDQPQHF
few	TRBD1	TRBJ2-3	TRBV5-1	TGCGCCAGCAGCTCCGGACAGGCTTCAGATACGCAGTATTTT	CASSSGQASDTQYF
.	TRBD1	TRBJ2-7	TRBV11-2	TGTGCCAGCAGCTTGACAGGGGAGTACGAGCAGTACTTC	CASSLTGEYEQYF
.	TRBD1	TRBJ1-2	TRBV5-1	TGCGCCAGCAGGACAGGGGTAACCTATGGCTACACCTTC	CASRTGVTYGYTF
few	.	TRBJ2-3	TRBV5-1	TGCGCCAGCAGCTCGACAGGCACAGATACGCAGTATTTT	CASSSTGTDTQYF